This is a list of T cell receptor beta chains from one sample in a study of blood T cell repertoires in COVID-19. The assay was immunoSEQ multiplex PCR, and TCRdb's table has in-frame clones only and misses some. The table lists 150,000 to 200,000 clones, around 80% of them singletons. The specimen was PBMCs or T cells enriched from blood (not recorded which). The receptors were sampled from a woman in her forties or fifties with acute COVID-19. The CDR3 runs from the conserved cysteine through the conserved F or W. The order of the fields is D gene, clone size, J gene, V gene, CDR3 DNA, CDR3 protein. D genes are given only for firm matches. For some rows the clone size is stated as once, few or many, or as a class when expanded; others skip it.

>-|-|TRBJ2-4|TRBV5-6
TGTGCCAGCAGCTTCTCAGAAAACATTCAGTACTTC
CASSFSENIQYF
>-|-|TRBJ1-2|TRBV30
TGTGCCTGGAACATTGGCAGGGGACGGATCTATGGCTACACCTTC
CAWNIGRGRIYGYTF
>-|-|TRBJ1-4|TRBV19
TGTGCCAGTAGTATTATCCCCGGTTCCAATGAAAAACTGTTTTTT
CASSIIPGSNEKLFF
>TRBD1|-|TRBJ1-1|TRBV7-2
TGTGCCAGCAGCACAGGGGGCCCTATCAACACTGAAGCTTTCTTT
CASSTGGPINTEAFF
>-|few|TRBJ1-5|TRBV14
TGTGCCAGCAGCCTACAGGTCAATCAGCCCCAGCATTTT
CASSLQVNQPQHF
>-|-|TRBJ1-4|TRBV9
TGTGCCAGCAGCGGAAGACATAGGAATGAAAAACTGTTTTTT
CASSGRHRNEKLFF
>-|-|TRBJ2-5|TRBV7-9
TGTGCCAGCAGCTTAGAATCGAGGAGCTGGTACTTC
CASSLESRSWYF
>-|-|TRBJ2-2|TRBV4-1
TGCGCCAGCACCCCCCGGGGAGGGGAGCTGTTTTTT
CASTPRGGELFF
>-|few|TRBJ2-5|TRBV19
TGTGCCAGTAGTATAGGGGGCCGCCAAGAGACCCAGTACTTC
CASSIGGRQETQYF
>-|once|TRBJ2-2|TRBV24-1
TGTGCCACCAGTGTGGAGAGGGCCGGACGGAACACCGGGGAGCTGTTTTTT
CATSVERAGRNTGELFF
>TRBD1|-|TRBJ2-3|TRBV6-2/TRBV6-3
TGTGCCAGCAGTCCCGGGACAGGAACCACAGATACGCAGTATTTT
CASSPGTGTTDTQYF
>-|-|TRBJ2-3|TRBV4-1
TGCGCCAGCAGCCAAGGGCATGATACGCAGTATTTT
CASSQGHDTQYF
>-|-|TRBJ1-3|TRBV11-3
TGTGCCAGCAGCCGGGGGACTGGAAACACCATATATTTT
CASSRGTGNTIYF
>-|-|TRBJ2-2|TRBV3-1/TRBV3-2
TGTGCCAGCAGAGCCAAGACCCTGGGGGGTAACACCGGGGAGCTGTTTTTT
CASRAKTLGGNTGELFF
>-|-|TRBJ1-2|TRBV7-2
TGTGCCAGCAGCTTAGATCAGTATGGCTACACCTTC
CASSLDQYGYTF
>-|once|TRBJ1-2|TRBV18
TGTGCCAGCTCCCCCACGACAGGCTCAGCTAACTATGGCTACACCTTC
CASSPTTGSANYGYTF
>-|once|TRBJ1-2|TRBV5-5
TGTGCCAGCAGCTTCCAGGGCCGGAGAGATGGCTACACCTTC
CASSFQGRRDGYTF
>TRBD1|-|TRBJ1-2|TRBV3-1/TRBV3-2
TGTGCCAGCAACCCAAATGGACAGGGTTATGGCTACACCTTC
CASNPNGQGYGYTF
>-|-|TRBJ2-3|TRBV18
TGTGCCAGCTCAGCTAGGGAGCCCAGCACAGATACGCAGTATTTT
CASSAREPSTDTQYF
>-|-|TRBJ2-1|TRBV18
TGTGCCAGCTCTCCCTTCGGGGGTTTAACCTACAATGAGCAGTTCTTC
CASSPFGGLTYNEQFF
>-|once|TRBJ1-4|TRBV5-1
TGCGCCAGCAGCTTGCTGACAGCTTTGTTTTTT
CASSLLTALFF
>-|-|TRBJ1-4|TRBV5-6
TGTGCCAGCAGCTTGCGGCAGGGGATCGAAAAACTGTTTTTT
CASSLRQGIEKLFF
>TRBD1|-|TRBJ1-2|TRBV19
TGTGCCAGTAGTGGAGGACAGGGGGTTACCGGCTACACCTTC
CASSGGQGVTGYTF
>TRBD1|-|TRBJ2-3|TRBV25-1
TGTGCCAGCAGTGATTACAATTCAGGGGGCCCAGATACGCAGTATTTT
CASSDYNSGGPDTQYF
>-|-|TRBJ2-5|TRBV6-6
TGTGCCAGCAGTTACATACGGGGGCAAGAGACCCAGTACTTC
CASSYIRGQETQYF
>TRBD1|few|TRBJ1-1|TRBV3-1/TRBV3-2
TGTGCCAGCAGCCGCGGGACAGGGAGGACTGAAGCTTTCTTT
CASSRGTGRTEAFF
>TRBD1|-|TRBJ1-1|TRBV5-1
TGCGCCAGCAGCTCGATACAGGGGGCTAGTGAAGCTTTCTTT
CASSSIQGASEAFF
>TRBD1|-|TRBJ2-2|TRBV24-1
TGTGCCACCAGGGCAGACAGGGACACCGGGGAGCTGTTTTTT
CATRADRDTGELFF